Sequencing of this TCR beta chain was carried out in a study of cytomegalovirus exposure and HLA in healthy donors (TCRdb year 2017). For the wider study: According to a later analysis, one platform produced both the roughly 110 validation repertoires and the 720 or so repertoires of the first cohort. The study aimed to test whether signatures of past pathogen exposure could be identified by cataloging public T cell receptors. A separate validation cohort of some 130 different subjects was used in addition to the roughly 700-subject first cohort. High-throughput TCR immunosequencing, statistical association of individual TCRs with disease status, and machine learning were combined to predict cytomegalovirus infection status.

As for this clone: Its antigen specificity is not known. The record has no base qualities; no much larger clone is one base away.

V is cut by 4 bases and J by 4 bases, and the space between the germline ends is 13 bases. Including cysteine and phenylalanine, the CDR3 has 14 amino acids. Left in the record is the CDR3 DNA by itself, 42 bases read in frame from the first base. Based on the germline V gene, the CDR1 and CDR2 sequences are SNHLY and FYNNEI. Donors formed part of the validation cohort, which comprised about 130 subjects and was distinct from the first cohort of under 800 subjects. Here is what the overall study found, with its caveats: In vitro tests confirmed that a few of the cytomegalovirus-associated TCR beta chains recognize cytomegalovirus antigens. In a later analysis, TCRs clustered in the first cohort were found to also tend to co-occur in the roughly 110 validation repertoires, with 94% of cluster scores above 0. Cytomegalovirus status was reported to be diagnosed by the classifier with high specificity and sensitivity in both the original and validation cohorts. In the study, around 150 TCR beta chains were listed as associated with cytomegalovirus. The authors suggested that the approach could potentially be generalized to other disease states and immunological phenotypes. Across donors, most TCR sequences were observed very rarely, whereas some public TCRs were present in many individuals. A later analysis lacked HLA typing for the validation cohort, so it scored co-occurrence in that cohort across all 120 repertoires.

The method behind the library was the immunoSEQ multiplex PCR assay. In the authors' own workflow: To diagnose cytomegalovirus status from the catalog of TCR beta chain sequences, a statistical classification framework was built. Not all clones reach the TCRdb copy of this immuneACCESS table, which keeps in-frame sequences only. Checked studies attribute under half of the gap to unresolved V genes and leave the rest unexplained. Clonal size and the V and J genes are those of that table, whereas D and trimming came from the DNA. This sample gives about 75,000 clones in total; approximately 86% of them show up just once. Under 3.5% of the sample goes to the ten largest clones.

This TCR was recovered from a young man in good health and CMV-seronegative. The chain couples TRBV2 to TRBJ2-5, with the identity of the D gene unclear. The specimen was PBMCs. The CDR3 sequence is CASSAGSTRETQYF. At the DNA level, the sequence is TGTGCCAGCAGTGCCGGGTCAACGAGAGAGACCCAGTACTTC.